This T cell receptor (beta chain) stems from a study of T cell responses to AZD1222 COVID-19 vaccine. TCRdb's copy holds only in-frame clones and misses some; the assay was immunoSEQ multiplex PCR. The sample lists about 120,000 clones, approximately 92% occurring once. Study-wide results and caveats: Repertoires were obtained solely post-peak T cell response.

As concerns this clone: Its antigen remains unknown.

Trimming removed 7 bases at V and 0 bases at J, with 10 bases between. This CDR3 is built from 14 residues. Germline V gene sequence: CDR1 LGHNA, CDR2 YNFKEQ. This chain joins TRBV4-2 and TRBJ1-3; D uncertain. The sample was peripheral blood, taken 28 days after the second dose of the MenACWY control vaccine. The TCR was taken from an adult who received the MenACWY meningococcal vaccine as a control. CDR3 in DNA: TGTGCCAGCAAGGGCGCCTTCTCTGGAAACACCATATATTTT. Amino acid sequence: CASKGAFSGNTIYF.